Listed here are 20 T cell receptor beta chains from one sample, sequenced in a study of blood T cells in healthy people across ages. A J-beta primer mix and a sample-barcoded 5' primer were used in a second PCR of about 7 to 12 cycles. TCRdb re-analysed the 5' RACE reads in MiXCR, keeping a single row per CDR3 protein. The sample comprises approximately 800,000 distinct CDR3 sequences, roughly 25% of which are singletons, and under 4.5% rests with the top ten. The data also belong to a second study, concerning T cells of mothers and their children.

Specimen: blood. The receptor set was obtained from a boy between 5 and 17 years old in good health.

V gene TRBV5-1 combines with J gene TRBJ2-1; D gene uncertain. The CDR3 is made up of 17 amino acids. Germline assignment: CDR1 SGHRS and CDR2 YFSETQ. Trimming removed 1 base at V and 0 bases at J, with 14 bases between. Here the CDR3 DNA reads TGCGCCAGCAGCTTGAATCTCCTGCAGAGCTCCTACAATGAGCAGTTCTTC. Residues: CASSLNLLQSSYNEQFF.

This chain links TRBV9 with TRBJ2-1; D uncertain. The end of the DNA fits TRBJ2-7 better, so the J call may be wrong. Germline CDR1 and CDR2: SGDLS and YYNGEE. The CDR3 is made up of 17 amino acids. The CDR3 region has the DNA TGTGCCAGCAGCCCGGCACAATACCTTGTAAGGTCCTACGAGCAGTACTTC. Encoded protein: CASSPAQYLVRSYEQYF.

The chain uses TRBV20-1 and TRBJ2-1; TRBD2 agrees at 8 bases. J was trimmed by 3 bases and V by 4 bases; bases with no gene match: 5. The CDR3 covers 14 residues. Germline V gene lookup returns CDR1 DFQATT and CDR2 SNEGSKA (reference sequence). The CDR3 loop reads CSAMVGGDYNEQFF. The CDR3 DNA follows: TGCAGTGCTATGGTCGGGGGGGACTACAATGAGCAGTTCTTC.

In this sample, this clonotype turned up a few times. The V and J genes are TRBV3-1 and TRBJ2-5, with TRBD2 identical over 8 bases. CDR1 is LGHDT and CDR2 is YNNKEL in the germline V gene (reference sequence). V trimming: 1 base; J trimming: 4 bases; junction bases outside the gene matches: 8. This CDR3 contains 16 residues. The DNA for the CDR3 is TGTGCCAGCAGCCAAGTAGGGGCGCGGGGGGCAGAGACCCAGTACTTC. Protein: CASSQVGARGAETQYF.

The J gene is TRBJ2-2, the V gene TRBV4-2; D is possibly TRBD2 (5 bases). The CDR3 has 16 amino acids. V was clipped by 0 bases and J by 6 bases, with 14 bases between them. From germline, CDR1 is LGHNA and CDR2 YNFKEQ. CDR3 protein: CASSQDLVAFPGELFF. CDR3 nucleotide sequence: TGTGCCAGCAGCCAAGATCTTGTAGCGTTCCCCGGGGAGCTGTTTTTT.

The table lists this clonotype with a few counts. V gene TRBV30 combines with J gene TRBJ2-5; D is undetermined. With the DNA end fitting TRBJ2-7 better, the J assignment may be wrong. This CDR3 spans 13 amino acids. The germline gives CDR1 GTSNPN, CDR2 SVGIG (reference sequence). CDR3 DNA sequence: TGTGCCTCCGCGTACGATAGCTCCTACGAGCAGTACTTC. Its protein is CASAYDSSYEQYF.

This rearrangement joins TRBV11-1 to TRBJ2-1; 8 bases agree with TRBD2. Trimming took 3 bases from V and 2 from J; bases not matched to a gene: 3. The CDR3 runs 15 residues. Germline values: CDR1 SGHAT, CDR2 FQDESV (reference sequence). CDR3 protein: CASSFRAGAYNEQFF. DNA of the CDR3: TGTGCCAGCAGCTTCAGAGCGGGAGCCTACAATGAGCAGTTCTTC.

This clonotype has a handful of counts. The chain carries TRBV12-3 or TRBV12-4 and TRBJ2-7, with a possible D match to TRBD2 (6 bases). The CDR3 spans 14 residues. V was trimmed by 8 bases and J by 3 bases, leaving 17 bases between them. CDR3 loop: CASGSGGRGYEQYF. CDR3 nucleotides: TGTGCCAGCGGTTCCGGGGGACGGGGCTACGAGCAGTACTTC.

This clonotype was seen a few times. The chain has TRBV4-3 and TRBJ2-4; 14 nucleotides align to TRBD2. This CDR3 is 20 amino acids long. CDR1 is LGHNA, CDR2 YSLEER, per germline. V lost 1 base to trimming and J lost 8 bases; unmatched junction nucleotides: 16. The CDR3 sequence: CASSQVISSGTSGRGDIQYF. The DNA of the CDR3 is TGCGCCAGCAGCCAAGTTATCAGCTCCGGGACTAGCGGGAGAGGGGACATTCAGTACTTC.

The chain couples TRBV9 to TRBJ2-7; the D call may be TRBD1 or TRBD2 (5 bases each). V dropped 0 bases and J dropped 2 bases, with 12 bases sitting between them. The CDR3 length is 15 residues. The V gene's germline CDR1 is SGDLS and CDR2 YYNGEE. The CDR3 DNA sequence: TGTGCCAGCAGCGTAGGGGGCAGCGGACCCTACGAGCAGTACTTC. It encodes CASSVGGSGPYEQYF.

The V gene is TRBV21-1, the J gene TRBJ1-3. TRBV21-1 is shown as a pseudogene. CDR3 length: 17 residues. The CDR3 region is CASSKGRGLSSGNTIYF. CDR3 nucleotides: TGTGCCAGCAGCAAAGGGCGGGGCCTCAGCTCTGGAAACACCATATATTTT.

V gene TRBV29-1 combines with J gene TRBJ2-1; D ambiguous. The V gene lost 3 bases and the J gene lost 0 bases, with 6 bases spanning the gap. Germline assignment: CDR1 SQVTM and CDR2 ANQGSEA. The CDR3 sequence is 13 residues long. CDR3 protein: CSVDQDSYNEQFF. In nucleotides, the CDR3 is TGCAGCGTTGACCAGGACTCCTACAATGAGCAGTTCTTC.

This clonotype has only a few counts. The chain employs TRBV6-2 or TRBV6-3 and TRBJ2-4, with TRBD1 as a possible D gene (6 bases). V was shortened by 8 bases and J by 7 bases, with 18 bases between the two germline ends. CDR1 is MNHEY, CDR2 SVGEGT, per germline. The CDR3 spans 14 residues. The CDR3 loop reads CASYDRQGSNIQYF. CDR3 bases: TGTGCCAGCTATGACCGGCAGGGGTCGAACATTCAGTACTTC.

The rearrangement joins TRBV7-8 to TRBJ2-6; D not certain. CDR3 length: 14 residues. V lost 5 bases and J lost 0, with 5 bases in between. CDR1 is SGHVS and CDR2 is FQNEAQ in the germline V gene. Here the CDR3 DNA reads TGTGCCAGCAGCGTCCGCTCTGGGGCCAACGTCCTGACTTTC. Protein sequence: CASSVRSGANVLTF.

This clonotype was observed a few times. The chain carries TRBV28 and TRBJ2-5, with D perhaps matching TRBD2 (6 bases). TRBJ2-7 matches the DNA end more closely, so the J call is doubtful. The germline CDR1 and CDR2 sequences are MDHEN and SYDVKM. This CDR3 spans 13 amino acids. DNA of the CDR3: TGTGCCAGCAGGGGGCTCCCGGGGGTCGAGCAGTACTTC. It translates to CASRGLPGVEQYF.

This clonotype was observed a few times. The chain uses TRBV7-8 and TRBJ1-5, with D maybe TRBD1 (6 bases). CDR1 is SGHVS and CDR2 is FQNEAQ in the germline V gene. V lost 2 bases and J 2 bases, leaving 10 bases between the germline ends. The CDR3 has 15 residues. Here the CDR3 reads CASSLQGTGNQPQHF. CDR3 in DNA: TGTGCCAGCAGCTTACAGGGGACCGGCAATCAGCCCCAGCATTTT.

The rearrangement joins TRBV6-5 to TRBJ1-1; unclear D gene. The ends were cut back, 2 bases at V and 1 base at J, with 11 bases in the middle. The CDR3 length is 15 residues. CDR1 is MNHEY and CDR2 is SVGAGI in the germline V gene. The CDR3 loop is CASSYSGVGNTEAFF. The CDR3 DNA sequence: TGTGCCAGCAGTTACAGTGGGGTGGGGAACACTGAAGCTTTCTTT.

This clonotype was observed a handful of times. The chain couples TRBV5-6 to TRBJ1-4; D gene uncertain. The CDR3 sequence is 15 residues long. Germline lookup yields CDR1 SGHDT and CDR2 YYEEEE. The V and J ends lost 4 bases and 4 bases respectively, with 14 bases between them. As DNA, the CDR3 is TGTGCCAGCAGCCTGGATCGGTCCTATAATGAAAAACTGTTTTTT. Protein sequence: CASSLDRSYNEKLFF.

There are a few counts of this clonotype. The J gene is TRBJ1-5, the V gene TRBV6-5; D possibly corresponds to TRBD1 (6 bases). The CDR3 is made up of 13 amino acids. Trimming cost V 5 bases and J 4 bases, with 9 bases left between them. Germline V lookup: CDR1 MNHEY, CDR2 SVGAGI. CDR3 region: CASSKGGNQPQHF. CDR3 DNA sequence: TGTGCCAGCAGTAAAGGGGGAAATCAGCCCCAGCATTTT.

The chain combines TRBV6-4 with TRBJ2-2; D unresolved. This CDR3 contains 15 residues. Between the trimmed V and J ends, which lost 0 bases and 4 bases, there was a span of 9 bases. From germline, CDR1 is MRHNA and CDR2 SNTAGT. The CDR3 protein is CASSDSKQFTGELFF. CDR3 bases: TGTGCCAGCAGTGACTCAAAACAGTTCACCGGGGAGCTGTTTTTT.